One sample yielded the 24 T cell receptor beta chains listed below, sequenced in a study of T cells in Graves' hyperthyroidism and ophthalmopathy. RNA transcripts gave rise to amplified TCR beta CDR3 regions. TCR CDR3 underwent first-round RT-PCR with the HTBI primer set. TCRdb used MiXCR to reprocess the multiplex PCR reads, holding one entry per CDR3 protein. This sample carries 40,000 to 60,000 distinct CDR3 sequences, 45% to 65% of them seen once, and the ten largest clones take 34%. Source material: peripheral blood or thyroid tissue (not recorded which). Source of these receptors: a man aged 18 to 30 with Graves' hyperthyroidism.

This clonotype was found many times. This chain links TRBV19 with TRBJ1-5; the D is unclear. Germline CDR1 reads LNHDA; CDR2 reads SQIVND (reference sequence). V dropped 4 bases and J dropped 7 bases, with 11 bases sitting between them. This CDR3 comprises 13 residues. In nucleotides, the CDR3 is TGTGCCAGTAGTACTATACTTGCCCAGCCCCAGCATTTT. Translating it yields CASSTILAQPQHF.

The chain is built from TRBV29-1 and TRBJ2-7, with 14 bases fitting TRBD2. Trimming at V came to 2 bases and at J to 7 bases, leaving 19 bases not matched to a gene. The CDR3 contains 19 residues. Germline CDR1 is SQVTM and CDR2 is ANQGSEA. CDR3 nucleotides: TGCAGCGTTGAATCGCGGCGACAGTCCGGGACTAGCGGGAGTAGTGAGCAGTACTTC. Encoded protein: CSVESRRQSGTSGSSEQYF.

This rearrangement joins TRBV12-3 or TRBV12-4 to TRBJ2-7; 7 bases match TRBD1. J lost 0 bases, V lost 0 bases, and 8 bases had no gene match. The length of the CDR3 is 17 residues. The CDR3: CASSLAGVTGSSYEQYF. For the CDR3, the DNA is TGTGCCAGCAGTTTAGCTGGGGTGACAGGGAGCTCCTACGAGCAGTACTTC.

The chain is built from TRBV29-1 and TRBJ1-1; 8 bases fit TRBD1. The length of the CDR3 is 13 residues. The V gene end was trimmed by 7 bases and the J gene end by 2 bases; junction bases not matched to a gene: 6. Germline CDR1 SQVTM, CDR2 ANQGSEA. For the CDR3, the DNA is TGCAGCGCTAAGACAGGGGCTAACACTGAAGCTTTCTTT. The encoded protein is CSAKTGANTEAFF.

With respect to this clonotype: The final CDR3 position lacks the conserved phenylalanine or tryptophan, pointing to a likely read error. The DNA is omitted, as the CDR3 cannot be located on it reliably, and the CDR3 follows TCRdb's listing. CDR3: CASSYLAGGNT. The V gene is TRBV7-2, the J gene TRBJ2-1; TRBD2, the table's D call, lacks a check against the DNA. CDR1 and CDR2 from the germline V gene are SGHTA and FQGNSA. Both ends counted, the CDR3 spans 11 residues.

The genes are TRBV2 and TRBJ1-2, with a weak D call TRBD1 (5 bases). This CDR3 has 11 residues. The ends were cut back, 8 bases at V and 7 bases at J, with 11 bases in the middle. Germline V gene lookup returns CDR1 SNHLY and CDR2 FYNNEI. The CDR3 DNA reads TGTGCCAGCGGGCCAGGGTTTGGCTACACCTTC. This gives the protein CASGPGFGYTF.

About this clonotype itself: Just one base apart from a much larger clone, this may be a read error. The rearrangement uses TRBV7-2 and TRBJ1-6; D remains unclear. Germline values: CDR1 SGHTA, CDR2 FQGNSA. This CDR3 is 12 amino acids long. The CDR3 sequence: CASSRRNSPLRF. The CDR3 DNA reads TGTGCCAGCAGCCGCCGGAATTCACCCCTCCGCTTT.

The CDR3 DNA reads as TGCAGCGTTGTGGAGGATCGACAGGTACCTTTCTTT. It is translated as CSVVEDRQVPFF. This chain uses TRBV29-1 with TRBJ1-1; TRBD1 might be the D (6 bases). Germline V gene sequence: CDR1 SQVTM, CDR2 ANQGSEA. Deletions cut 4 bases from V and 12 bases from J, with 18 bases between. The CDR3 runs to 12 residues.

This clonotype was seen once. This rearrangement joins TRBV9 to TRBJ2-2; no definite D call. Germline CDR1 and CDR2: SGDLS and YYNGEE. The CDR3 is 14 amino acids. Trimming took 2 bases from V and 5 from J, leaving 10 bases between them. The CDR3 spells CASSVLSGTGELFF. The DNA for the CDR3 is TGTGCCAGCAGCGTTCTCTCCGGGACCGGGGAGCTGTTTTTT.

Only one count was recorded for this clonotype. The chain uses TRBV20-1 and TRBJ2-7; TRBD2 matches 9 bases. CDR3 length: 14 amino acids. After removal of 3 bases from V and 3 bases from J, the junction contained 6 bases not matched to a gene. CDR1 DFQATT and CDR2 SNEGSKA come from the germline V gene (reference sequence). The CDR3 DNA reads TGCAGTGCTAGCGAAAGCGGGAGGTACTACGAGCAGTACTTC. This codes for CSASESGRYYEQYF.

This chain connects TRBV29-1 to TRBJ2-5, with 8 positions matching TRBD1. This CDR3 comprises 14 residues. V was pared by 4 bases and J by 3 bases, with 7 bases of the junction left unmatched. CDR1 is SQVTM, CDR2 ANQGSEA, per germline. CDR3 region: CSVGRRGREETQYF. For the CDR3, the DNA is TGCAGCGTTGGCCGCAGGGGGCGGGAAGAGACCCAGTACTTC.

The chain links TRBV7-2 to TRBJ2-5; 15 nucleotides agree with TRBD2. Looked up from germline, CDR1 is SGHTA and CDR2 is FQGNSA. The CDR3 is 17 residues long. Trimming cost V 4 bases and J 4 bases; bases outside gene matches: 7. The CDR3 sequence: CASSYGLAGGPGETQYF. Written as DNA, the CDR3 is TGTGCCAGCAGCTACGGACTAGCGGGAGGGCCGGGAGAGACCCAGTACTTC.

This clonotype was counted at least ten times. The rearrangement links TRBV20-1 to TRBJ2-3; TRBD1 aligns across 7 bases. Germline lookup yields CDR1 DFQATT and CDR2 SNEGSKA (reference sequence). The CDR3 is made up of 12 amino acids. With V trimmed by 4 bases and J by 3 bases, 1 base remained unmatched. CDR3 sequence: CSATGGTDTQYF. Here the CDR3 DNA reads TGCAGTGCTACAGGGGGAACAGATACGCAGTATTTT.

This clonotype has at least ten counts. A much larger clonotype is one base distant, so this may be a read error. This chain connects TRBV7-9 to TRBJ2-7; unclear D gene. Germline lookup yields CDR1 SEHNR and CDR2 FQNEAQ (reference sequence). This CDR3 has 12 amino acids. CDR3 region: CASSLSTYKQYF. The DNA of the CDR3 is TGTGCCAGCAGCTTAAGCACCTACAAGCAGTACTTC.

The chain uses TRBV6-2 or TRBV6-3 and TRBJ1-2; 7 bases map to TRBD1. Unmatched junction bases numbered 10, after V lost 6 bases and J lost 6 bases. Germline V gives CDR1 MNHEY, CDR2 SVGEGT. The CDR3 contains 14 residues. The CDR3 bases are TGTGCCAGCAGATCTACGACAGGGACTGATGGCTACACCTTC. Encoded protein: CASRSTTGTDGYTF.

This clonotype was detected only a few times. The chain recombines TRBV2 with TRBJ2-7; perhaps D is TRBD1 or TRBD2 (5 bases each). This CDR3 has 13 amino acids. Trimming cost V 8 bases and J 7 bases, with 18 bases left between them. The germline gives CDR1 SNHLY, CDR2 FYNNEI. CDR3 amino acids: CASRGLSEPEQYF. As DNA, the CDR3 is TGTGCCAGCCGGGGCCTCAGCGAGCCAGAGCAGTACTTC.

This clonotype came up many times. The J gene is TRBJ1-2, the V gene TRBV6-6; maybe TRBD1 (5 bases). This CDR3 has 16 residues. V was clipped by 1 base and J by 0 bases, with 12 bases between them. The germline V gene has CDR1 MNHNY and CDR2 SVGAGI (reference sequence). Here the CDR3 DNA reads TGTGCCAGCAGTTACTTCGGGACCGCTCCTAACTATGGCTACACCTTC. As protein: CASSYFGTAPNYGYTF.

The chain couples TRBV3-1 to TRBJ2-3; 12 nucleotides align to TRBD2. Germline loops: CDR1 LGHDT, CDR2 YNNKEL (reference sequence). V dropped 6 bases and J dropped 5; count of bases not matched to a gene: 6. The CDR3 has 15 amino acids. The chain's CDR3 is CASSSTSGRGDTQYF. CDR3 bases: TGTGCCAGCAGTTCGACTAGCGGGAGAGGAGATACGCAGTATTTT.

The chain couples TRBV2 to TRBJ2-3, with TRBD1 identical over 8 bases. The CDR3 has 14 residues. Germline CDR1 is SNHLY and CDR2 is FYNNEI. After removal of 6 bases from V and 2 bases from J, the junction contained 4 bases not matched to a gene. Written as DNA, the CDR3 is TGTGCCAGCAGCCCAGGGGGCTACACAGATACGCAGTATTTT. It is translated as CASSPGGYTDTQYF. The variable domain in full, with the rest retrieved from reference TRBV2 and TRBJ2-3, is EPEVTQTPSHQVTQMGQEVILRCVPISNHLYFYWYRQILGQKVEFLVSFYNNEISEKSEIFDDQFSVERPDGSNFTLKIRSTKLEDSAMYFCASSPGGYTDTQYFGPGTRLTVL.

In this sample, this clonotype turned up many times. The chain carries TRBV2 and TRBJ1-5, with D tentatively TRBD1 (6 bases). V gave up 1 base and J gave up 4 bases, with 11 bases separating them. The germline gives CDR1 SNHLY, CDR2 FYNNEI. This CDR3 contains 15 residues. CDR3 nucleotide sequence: TGTGCCAGCAGTGAAGGTCAGGGGATAAATCAGCCCCAGCATTTT. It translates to CASSEGQGINQPQHF.

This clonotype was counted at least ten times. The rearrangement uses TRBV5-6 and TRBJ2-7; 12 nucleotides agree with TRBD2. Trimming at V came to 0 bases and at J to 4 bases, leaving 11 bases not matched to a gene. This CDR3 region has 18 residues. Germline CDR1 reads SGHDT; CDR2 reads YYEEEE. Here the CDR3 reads CASSLVASGRAIFYEQYF. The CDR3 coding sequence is TGTGCCAGCAGCTTGGTGGCTAGCGGGAGGGCCATTTTTTACGAGCAGTACTTC.

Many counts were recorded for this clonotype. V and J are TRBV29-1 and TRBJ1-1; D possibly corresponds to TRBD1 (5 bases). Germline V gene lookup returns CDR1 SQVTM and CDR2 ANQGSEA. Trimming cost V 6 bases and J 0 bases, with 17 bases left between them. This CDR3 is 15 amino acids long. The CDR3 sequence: CSVPQYQGMNTEAFF. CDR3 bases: TGCAGCGTCCCCCAATACCAGGGTATGAACACTGAAGCTTTCTTT.

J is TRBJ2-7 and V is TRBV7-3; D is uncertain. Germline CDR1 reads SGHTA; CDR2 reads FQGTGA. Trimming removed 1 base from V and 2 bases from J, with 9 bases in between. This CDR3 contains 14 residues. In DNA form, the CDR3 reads TGTGCCAGCAGCTTAAACCACGGTGCCTACGAGCAGTACTTC. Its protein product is CASSLNHGAYEQYF. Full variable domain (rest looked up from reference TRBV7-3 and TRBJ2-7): GAGVSQTPSNKVTEKGKYVELRCDPISGHTALYWYRQSLGQGPEFLIYFQGTGAADDSGLPNDRFFAVRPEGSVSTLKIQRTERGDSAVYLCASSLNHGAYEQYFGPGTRLTVT.

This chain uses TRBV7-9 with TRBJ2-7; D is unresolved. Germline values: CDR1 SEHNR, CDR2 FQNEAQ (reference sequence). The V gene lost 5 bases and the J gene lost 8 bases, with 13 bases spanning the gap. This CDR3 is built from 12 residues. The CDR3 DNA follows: TGTGCCAGCAGCCCCAGTCTGGACCAGCAGTACTTC. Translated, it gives CASSPSLDQQYF.